Described below is a single T cell receptor beta chain sequence and its context. Trimming took off 6 bases at V and 3 bases at J, with 18 bases between the two ends. This CDR3 contains 15 residues. CDR1 is MNHEY and CDR2 is SMNVEV in the germline V gene (reference sequence). These data originate in a study of T cells after somatic rescue of genetic block. Profiling relied on immunoSEQ multiplex PCR, and the TCRdb table lists in-frame clones only, not all of them. The sample contains 70,000 or so clones, 80% to 95% of which appear only once. This clonotype was obtained from a man aged 35 to 55. The sequencing sample was made of peripheral blood mononuclear cells (PBMCs). The gene calls are TRBV27 and TRBJ2-7, with D tentatively TRBD1 or TRBD2 (5 bases each). CDR3 in amino acids: CASRSLGTTLYEQYF. For the CDR3, the DNA is TGTGCCAGCAGGTCACTGGGGACCACACTCTACGAGCAGTACTTC.